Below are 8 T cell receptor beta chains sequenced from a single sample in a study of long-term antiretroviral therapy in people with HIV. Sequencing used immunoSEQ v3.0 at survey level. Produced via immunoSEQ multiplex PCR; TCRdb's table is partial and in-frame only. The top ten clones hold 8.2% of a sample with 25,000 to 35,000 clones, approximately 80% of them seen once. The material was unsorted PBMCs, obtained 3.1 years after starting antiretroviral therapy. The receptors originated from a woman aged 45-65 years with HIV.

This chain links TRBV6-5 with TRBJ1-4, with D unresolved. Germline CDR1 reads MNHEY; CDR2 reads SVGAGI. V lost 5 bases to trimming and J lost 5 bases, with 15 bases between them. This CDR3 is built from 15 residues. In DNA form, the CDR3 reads TGTGCCAGCAGTCCCCCCGAGCCGGGAAATGAAAAACTGTTTTTT. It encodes CASSPPEPGNEKLFF.

The CDR3 is CASSLLGGENTEAFF. CDR3 DNA: TGTGCCAGCAGCTTACTGGGGGGGGAGAACACTGAAGCTTTCTTT. The chain links TRBV7-3 to TRBJ1-1, with TRBD1 as a possible D gene (5 bases). Germline CDR1 SGHTA, CDR2 FQGTGA. This CDR3 comprises 15 residues. Trimming shortened V by 2 bases and J by 1 base, and 11 bases separated the two germline ends.

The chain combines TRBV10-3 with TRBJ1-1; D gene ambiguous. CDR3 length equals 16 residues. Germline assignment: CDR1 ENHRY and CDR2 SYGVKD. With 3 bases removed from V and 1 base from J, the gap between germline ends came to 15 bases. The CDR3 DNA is TGTGCCATCAGTGATTGGCCCCTCCGAGGGAACACTGAAGCTTTCTTT. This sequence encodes CAISDWPLRGNTEAFF.

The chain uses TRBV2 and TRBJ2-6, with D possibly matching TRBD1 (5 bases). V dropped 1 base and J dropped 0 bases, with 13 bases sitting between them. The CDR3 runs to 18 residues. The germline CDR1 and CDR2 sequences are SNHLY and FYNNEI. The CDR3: CASSEGRQGFSGANVLTF. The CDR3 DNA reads TGTGCCAGCAGTGAAGGGCGTCAGGGTTTCTCTGGGGCCAACGTCCTGACTTTC.

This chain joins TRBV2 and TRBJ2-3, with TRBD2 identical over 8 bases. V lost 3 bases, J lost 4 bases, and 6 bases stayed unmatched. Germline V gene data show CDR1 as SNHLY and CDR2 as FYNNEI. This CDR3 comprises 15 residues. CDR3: CASSEVAGRADTQYF. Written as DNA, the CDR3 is TGTGCCAGCAGTGAGGTAGCGGGGAGGGCAGATACGCAGTATTTT. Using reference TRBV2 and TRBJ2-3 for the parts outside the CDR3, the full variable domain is EPEVTQTPSHQVTQMGQEVILRCVPISNHLYFYWYRQILGQKVEFLVSFYNNEISEKSEIFDDQFSVERPDGSNFTLKIRSTKLEDSAMYFCASSEVAGRADTQYFGPGTRLTVL.

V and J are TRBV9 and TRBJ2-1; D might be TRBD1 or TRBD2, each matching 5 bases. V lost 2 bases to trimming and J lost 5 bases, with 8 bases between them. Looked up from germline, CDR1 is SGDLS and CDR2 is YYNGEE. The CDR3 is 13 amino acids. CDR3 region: CASSVGANNEQFF. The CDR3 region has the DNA TGTGCCAGCAGCGTCGGGGCTAACAATGAGCAGTTCTTC.

The CDR3 loop is CASSETRQGAGEQYF. The CDR3 coding sequence is TGTGCCAGCAGTGAAACAAGACAGGGAGCTGGCGAGCAGTACTTC. The chain couples TRBV6-1 to TRBJ2-7; 7 bases align to TRBD1. The CDR3 has 15 residues. V shed 2 bases, J shed 6 bases, and the junction held 10 bases outside the gene matches. CDR1 is MNHNS, CDR2 SASEGT, per germline.

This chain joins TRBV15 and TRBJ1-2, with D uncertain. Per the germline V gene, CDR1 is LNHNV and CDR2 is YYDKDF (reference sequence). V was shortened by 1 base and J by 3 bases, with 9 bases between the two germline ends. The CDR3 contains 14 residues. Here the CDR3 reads CATSRAGSYYGYTF. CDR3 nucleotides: TGTGCCACCAGCAGAGCAGGCAGTTACTATGGCTACACCTTC. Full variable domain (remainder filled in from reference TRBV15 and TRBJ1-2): DAMVIQNPRYQVTQFGKPVTLSCSQTLNHNVMYWYQQKSSQAPKLLFHYYDKDFNNEADTPDNFQSRRPNTSFCFLDIRSPGLGDTAMYLCATSRAGSYYGYTFGSGTRLTVV.